These 14 T cell receptor beta chains share one sample of origin, sequenced in a study of identical twins. One entry per CDR3 protein, called by TCRdb with MiXCR from the 5' RACE reads. The sample carries about 530,000 distinct CDR3 sequences, nearly 15% recorded once. The data were also submitted as part of a second study, on yellow fever vaccine responses in identical twins.

Sequenced: CD4+ T cells sorted from blood. Source of these receptors: a woman aged 18-30 years in good health.

This rearrangement joins TRBV20-1 to TRBJ2-2; perhaps TRBD2 as D (7 bases). Trimming took off 0 bases at V and 5 bases at J, with 16 bases between the two ends. The CDR3 loop spans 16 amino acids. Germline CDR1 reads DFQATT; CDR2 reads SNEGSKA (reference sequence). CDR3 amino acids: CSARDQRRGGTGELFF. The CDR3 nucleotides are TGCAGTGCTAGAGATCAGCGGAGGGGGGGAACCGGGGAGCTGTTTTTT.

This clonotype has at least ten counts. The chain combines TRBV12-3 or TRBV12-4 with TRBJ1-2; 9 bases fit TRBD1. Trimming at V came to 7 bases and at J to 4 bases, leaving 13 bases not matched to a gene. The CDR3 is 16 residues long. CDR3 DNA: TGTGCCAGCACCCTTGGGTTAGGGACAGGGAGCTATGGCTACACCTTC. It codes for CASTLGLGTGSYGYTF.

This clonotype appeared many times. The CDR3 here is CASSSHVRAGGTEAFF. CDR3 DNA sequence: TGTGCCAGCAGCTCCCACGTCAGGGCCGGGGGCACTGAAGCTTTCTTT. The chain employs TRBV7-9 and TRBJ1-1, with a tentative D call TRBD1 (5 bases). V lost 4 bases to trimming and J lost 4 bases, with 19 bases between them. The length of the CDR3 is 16 residues. In germline, CDR1 is SEHNR, CDR2 FQNEAQ (reference sequence). Drawing the rest from reference TRBV7-9 and TRBJ1-1, the complete variable domain is DTGVSQNPRHKITKRGQNVTFRCDPISEHNRLYWYRQTLGQGPEFLTYFQNEAQLEKSRLLSDRFSAERPKGSFSTLEIQRTEQGDSAMYLCASSSHVRAGGTEAFFGQGTRLTVV.

The chain combines TRBV24-1 with TRBJ2-7; D may be TRBD1 or TRBD2 (5 bases each). Trimming pared 0 bases from V and 6 bases from J, leaving 11 bases between. Germline-derived CDR1 and CDR2 are KGHDR and SFDVKD. The CDR3 consists of 14 residues. The CDR3 DNA is TGTGCCACCAGTGATTTGGGTCCGGGGCGCGAGCAGTACGTC. Translated, it gives CATSDLGPGREQYV.

The genes are TRBV9 and TRBJ1-6; 9 bases match TRBD1. The CDR3 covers 15 residues. Unmatched junction bases numbered 9, after V lost 3 bases and J lost 11 bases. Germline loops: CDR1 SGDLS, CDR2 YYNGEE. CDR3 coding DNA: TGTGCCAGCAGCGGGACCGGGACAGGGTTGACACCCCTCCACTTT. It translates to CASSGTGTGLTPLHF.

This chain uses TRBV5-1 with TRBJ1-4; D possibly corresponds to TRBD1 (6 bases). Germline loops: CDR1 SGHRS, CDR2 YFSETQ. The CDR3 is 15 residues long. Trimming removed 0 bases at V and 5 bases at J, with 11 bases between. CDR3 in DNA: TGCGCCAGCAGCTTGGTGGGGGGCGCGAATGAAAAACTGTTTTTT. Translation gives CASSLVGGANEKLFF.

CDR3 sequence: CSGADNSGNTIYF. The CDR3 DNA follows: TGCAGCGGCGCGGACAACTCTGGAAACACCATATATTTT. The chain links TRBV29-1 to TRBJ1-3, with a weak D call TRBD1 (5 bases). The length of the CDR3 is 13 residues. V was shortened by 7 bases and J by 0 bases, with 10 bases between the two germline ends. Germline values: CDR1 SQVTM, CDR2 ANQGSEA.

V usage is TRBV10-3 and J usage is TRBJ2-1; 11 bases agree with TRBD1. CDR1 is ENHRY and CDR2 is SYGVKD in the germline V gene. J was trimmed by 4 bases and V by 2 bases; bases with no gene match: 1. This CDR3 has 15 residues. The chain's CDR3 is CAISEGQGAYNEQFF. The DNA for the CDR3 is TGTGCCATCAGTGAGGGACAGGGGGCTTACAATGAGCAGTTCTTC.

The V gene is TRBV7-9, the J gene TRBJ1-3, with D perhaps TRBD1 (5 bases). CDR1 and CDR2 (germline): SEHNR, FQNEAQ (reference sequence). The CDR3 runs 13 residues. Trimming pared 6 bases from V and 2 bases from J, leaving 8 bases between. The CDR3 is CASSRDPGNTIYF. The CDR3 DNA reads as TGTGCCAGCAGTCGGGACCCTGGAAACACCATATATTTT.

The genes are TRBV12-3 or TRBV12-4 and TRBJ2-1; TRBD2 agrees at 9 bases. The CDR3 is 16 residues long. The V gene end was trimmed by 6 bases and the J gene end by 9 bases; junction bases not matched to a gene: 15. The CDR3 nucleotides read TGTGCCAGCAGCCCCCCCAGGGGCGGGAGGGCCTTTGAGCAGTTCTTC. It is translated as CASSPPRGGRAFEQFF.

The chain uses TRBV14 and TRBJ2-1; the D gene could be TRBD1 or TRBD2 (5 bases each). Trimming left V 4 bases short and J 3 bases short, with 10 bases between. The length of the CDR3 is 14 residues. Germline CDR1 is SGHDN and CDR2 is FVKESK. This chain's CDR3 is CASSPRGLYNEQFF. Written as DNA, the CDR3 is TGTGCCAGCAGCCCACGGGGCCTCTACAATGAGCAGTTCTTC.

This clonotype has more than one count but fewer than ten. This chain connects TRBV5-1 to TRBJ2-1, with 9 bases lining up with TRBD2. V lost 0 bases to trimming and J lost 4 bases; unmatched junction nucleotides: 5. CDR1 and CDR2 (germline): SGHRS, YFSETQ. CDR3 length: 16 amino acids. The CDR3 protein is CASSLVASGVYNEQFF. The CDR3 DNA reads TGCGCCAGCAGCTTGGTAGCTAGCGGGGTATACAATGAGCAGTTCTTC.

This clonotype was seen a handful of times. The chain uses TRBV25-1 and TRBJ1-6; D remains ambiguous. The CDR3 loop spans 16 amino acids. Germline V CDR1 and CDR2: MGHDK, SYGVNS. Trimming pared 5 bases from V and 7 bases from J, leaving 18 bases between. The CDR3 DNA reads as TGTGCCAGCAGTTCCACTGGAGGACGGAGAAATTCACCCCTCCACTTT. Protein: CASSSTGGRRNSPLHF. Full variable domain (rest looked up from reference TRBV25-1 and TRBJ1-6): EADIYQTPRYLVIGTGKKITLECSQTMGHDKMYWYQQDPGMELHLIHYSYGVNSTEKGDLSSESTVSRIRTEHFPLTLESARPSHTSQYLCASSSTGGRRNSPLHFGNGTRLTVT.

The chain recombines TRBV20-1 with TRBJ1-2; 10 positions agree with TRBD1. Germline V gives CDR1 DFQATT, CDR2 SNEGSKA (reference sequence). The CDR3 loop spans 16 amino acids. V was clipped by 7 bases and J by 3 bases; unmatched bases: 14. DNA for the CDR3: TGCAGTGTTAAGAGGGACAGGGGTAGTTGGGACTATGGCTACACCTTC. Translated, it gives CSVKRDRGSWDYGYTF.